The TCR beta chain under discussion was sequenced for a study of shared clonotypes between healthy human individuals. The run depth of the assay was deep. In the authors' workflow: Because ImmunoSEQ provided only junction sequences with no quality scores, the filtering differed. The table came from immunoSEQ multiplex PCR; TCRdb's copy has only in-frame clones and leaves some out. V and J calls plus clone size are reproduced from that table; the DNA served to infer D and trimming. The sample yields over a million clones, about 76% seen once. Adults of Caucasian background living in Nashville, Tennessee made up all donors. V was trimmed by 4 bases and J by 6 bases, leaving 11 bases between them. CDR1 is SGHTA and CDR2 is FQGNSA in the germline V gene. The CDR3 has 13 amino acids.

This receptor was identified in a man between 18 and 35 years old in good health. The sample consisted of memory CD4+ T cells sorted from blood. Subset specified: CD45RA-negative fraction. The chain carries TRBV7-2 and TRBJ2-3; no firm D call. The CDR3, as DNA: TGTGCCAGCAGCTCCTACATGGAGGATACGCAGTATTTT. Its protein is CASSSYMEDTQYF.